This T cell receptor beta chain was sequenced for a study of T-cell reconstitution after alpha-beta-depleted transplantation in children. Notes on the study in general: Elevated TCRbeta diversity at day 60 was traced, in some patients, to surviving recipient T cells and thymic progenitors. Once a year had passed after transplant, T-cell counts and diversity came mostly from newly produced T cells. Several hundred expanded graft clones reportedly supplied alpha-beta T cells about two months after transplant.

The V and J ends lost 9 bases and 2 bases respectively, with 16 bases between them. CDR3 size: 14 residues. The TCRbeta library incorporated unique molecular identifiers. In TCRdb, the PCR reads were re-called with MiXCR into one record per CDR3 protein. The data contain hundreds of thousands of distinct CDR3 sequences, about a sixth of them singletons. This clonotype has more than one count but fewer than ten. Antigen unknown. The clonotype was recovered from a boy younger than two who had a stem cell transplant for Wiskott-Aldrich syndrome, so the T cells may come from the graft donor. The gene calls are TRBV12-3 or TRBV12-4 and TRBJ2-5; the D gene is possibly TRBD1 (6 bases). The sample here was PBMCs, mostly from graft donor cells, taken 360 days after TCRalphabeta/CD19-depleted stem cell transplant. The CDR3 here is CASTLRGFQETQYF. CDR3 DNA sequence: TGTGCCAGTACCCTCAGGGGTTTTCAAGAGACCCAGTACTTC.